This T cell receptor beta chain was obtained from a study of blood T cell repertoires in COVID-19. The repertoire was sequenced with immunoSEQ multiplex PCR; TCRdb's copy has only in-frame clones and lacks some. The sample lists about 120,000 clones; about 80% were seen once. This clone showed up just once. Germline V gene lookup returns CDR1 WSHSY and CDR2 SAAADI. CDR3 size: 12 residues. V was clipped by 11 bases and J by 6 bases, with 14 bases between them. Sequencing was carried out using peripheral blood. The chain joins TRBV10-2 to TRBJ2-1, with D possibly being TRBD2 (7 bases). The TCR was taken from a man between 60 and 75 years old with acute or convalescent COVID-19. As DNA, the CDR3 is TGCGCCGCTAGCGGAGGGGGCAATGAGCAGTTCTTC. Translating it yields CAASGGGNEQFF.